This TCR beta chain stems from a study of blood T cells in healthy people across ages. Study-level findings and limits: Compared with aged donors, long-lived donors showed fewer expanded clones, suggesting selection.

This CDR3 has 17 residues. CDR1 MGHRA and CDR2 YSYEKL come from the germline V gene. The J segment lost 0 bases and the V segment lost 1 base, leaving 4 bases of the junction unmatched. As for this clonotype: Its antigen is currently unknown.

A second PCR, run for about 7 to 11 cycles, used a sample-barcoded 5' primer plus a J-beta primer mix. A single record per CDR3 protein comes from TCRdb applying MiXCR to the 5' RACE reads. Of around 1.5 million distinct CDR3 sequences detected, 40% to 50% appear once; the ten largest clones hold 7% to 9.5%. Researchers isolated at least 7 million PBMCs per sample. Each sample yielded at least 5.5 micrograms of PBMC total RNA. This sequence was found in a woman aged 18-29 years in good health. Sequencing was done on a sample of blood. The rearrangement uses TRBV4-1 and TRBJ2-1; TRBD2 matches at 9 bases. The CDR3 region has the DNA TGCGCCAGCAGCCAAGGAAATAGCGGGAGCTCCTACAATGAGCAGTTCTTC. Translation: CASSQGNSGSSYNEQFF.